These 16 T cell receptor beta chains were sequenced from one sample in a study of T cells in Graves' hyperthyroidism and ophthalmopathy. Amplified TCR beta CDR3 regions derived from RNA transcripts. HTBI primers were used for first-round RT-PCR of the TCR CDR3. Each CDR3 protein gets one entry after TCRdb re-called the multiplex PCR reads with MiXCR. The sample lists 450,000 to 700,000 distinct CDR3 sequences, about half seen once, with 15% to 20% in the top ten. The sample taken for sequencing was peripheral blood or thyroid tissue (not recorded which). Every receptor here comes from an adult woman with Graves' disease, either hyperthyroidism or ophthalmopathy (not recorded which).

This clonotype was counted at least ten times. CDR3 sequence reads: CASSFRLSTGELFF. The CDR3 coding sequence is TGTGCCAGCAGCTTTAGACTGAGCACCGGGGAGCTGTTTTTT. The J gene is TRBJ2-2, the V gene TRBV9; D call uncertain. The ends were cut back, 4 bases at V and 4 bases at J, with 11 bases in the middle. This CDR3 comprises 14 residues. Germline V gene sequence: CDR1 SGDLS, CDR2 YYNGEE.

A remark on this clonotype: A read error is possible here, since a much larger clone lies one base away. This chain connects TRBV28 to TRBJ2-5, with 7 nucleotides matching TRBD2. Germline V CDR1 and CDR2: MDHEN, SYDVKM. The CDR3 is made up of 15 amino acids. This CDR3 reads CASSPLFAGEETQHF. The CDR3 DNA reads TGTGCCAGCAGTCCGCTGTTCGCGGGAGAAGAGACCCAGCACTTC. Complete variable domain (other parts from reference TRBV28 and TRBJ2-5): DVKVTQSSRYLVKRTGEKVFLECVQDMDHENMFWYRQDPGLGLRLIYFSYDVKMKEKGDIPEGYSVSREKKERFSLILESASTNQTSMYLCASSPLFAGEETQHFGPGTRLLVL.

Comments on this clonotype: It is likely a read error, because the conserved phenylalanine at the end of the CDR3 is missing. Because the CDR3's place on the DNA is in doubt, the DNA is left out and the CDR3 is given as listed by TCRdb. This chain uses TRBV20-1 with TRBJ2-5; the DNA was not used to check the table's D call, TRBD1. The CDR3 spans 9 residues, counting both ends. In germline, CDR1 is DFQATT, CDR2 SNEGSKA (reference sequence). CDR3 sequence reads: CSARSARDS.

There are many counts of this clonotype. The rearrangement uses TRBV5-4 and TRBJ2-7; 7 bases are a match to TRBD2. CDR1 is SGHNT and CDR2 is YYREEE in the germline V gene (reference sequence). With 0 bases clipped from V and 5 bases from J, the junction kept 8 bases outside the gene matches. This CDR3 is 15 amino acids long. This CDR3 reads CASSLVAGDGDEQYF. CDR3 nucleotide sequence: TGTGCCAGCAGCTTGGTCGCGGGAGACGGCGACGAGCAGTACTTC.

This clonotype turned up a few times. The rearrangement uses TRBV28 and TRBJ2-7, with a possible D match to TRBD2 (5 bases). Germline-derived CDR1 and CDR2 are MDHEN and SYDVKM. The CDR3 loop spans 16 amino acids. V lost 3 bases and J 7 bases, leaving 22 bases between the germline ends. The CDR3 reads CASSLYESRETGEQYF. In DNA form, the CDR3 reads TGTGCCAGCAGTTTGTACGAATCCCGGGAAACGGGGGAGCAGTACTTC.

This sequence joins TRBV7-6 and TRBJ2-5, with D maybe TRBD2 (5 bases). Trimming cost V 5 bases and J 7 bases, with 17 bases left between them. Per the germline V gene, CDR1 is SGHVS and CDR2 is FNYEAQ. The CDR3 is made up of 14 amino acids. The CDR3 is CASSVERIPGTQYF. CDR3 sequence (DNA): TGTGCCAGCAGCGTCGAGCGGATACCAGGGACCCAGTACTTC.

The V and J genes are TRBV7-6 and TRBJ2-7; D possibly corresponds to TRBD2 (6 bases). Trimming cost V 3 bases and J 5 bases, with 17 bases left between them. The germline gives CDR1 SGHVS, CDR2 FNYEAQ. The length of the CDR3 is 15 residues. CDR3 in amino acids: CASSLGWGGQDEQYF. The DNA for the CDR3 is TGTGCCAGCAGCTTGGGATGGGGAGGCCAGGACGAGCAGTACTTC.

This chain connects TRBV27 to TRBJ2-2; D is unresolved. Germline CDR1 reads MNHEY; CDR2 reads SMNVEV (reference sequence). V was trimmed by 3 bases and J by 7 bases, leaving 6 bases between them. CDR3 length: 12 amino acids. The CDR3 region has the DNA TGTGCCAGCAGTTTTATCGGCGGGGAGCTGTTTTTT. Protein sequence: CASSFIGGELFF.

Worth noting for this clonotype: This may be a read error: a much more frequent sequence differs by one nucleotide. The chain has TRBV20-1 and TRBJ1-5; D gene uncertain. V was cut by 3 bases and J by 1 base, with 7 bases left in between. Germline assignment: CDR1 DFQATT and CDR2 SNEGSKA (reference sequence). The length of the CDR3 is 13 residues. The CDR3 sequence is CSASGRSNQPQHF. The CDR3 DNA reads as TGCAGTGCTAGCGGGAGGAGCAATCAGCCCCAGCATTTT.

The gene calls are TRBV29-1 and TRBJ1-2, with D perhaps TRBD1 (6 bases). Germline V gene sequence: CDR1 SQVTM, CDR2 ANQGSEA. CDR3 size: 12 residues. Trimming shortened V by 6 bases and J by 3 bases, and 11 bases separated the two germline ends. CDR3 DNA: TGCAGCGTCCGGGGGCATTACTATGGCTACACCTTC. Its translation is CSVRGHYYGYTF.

This clonotype showed up many times. V usage is TRBV6-1 and J usage is TRBJ1-2; D is unresolved. The CDR3 loop spans 14 amino acids. The ends were cut back, 5 bases at V and 4 bases at J, with 14 bases in the middle. Germline V gene sequence: CDR1 MNHNS, CDR2 SASEGT. CDR3 region: CASSQLTALYGYTF. The DNA of the CDR3 is TGTGCCAGCAGTCAATTGACTGCCCTCTATGGCTACACCTTC.

This clonotype was seen at least ten times. The rearrangement joins TRBV3-1 to TRBJ2-7; D is unresolved. CDR1 LGHDT and CDR2 YNNKEL come from the germline V gene (reference sequence). Deletions cut 0 bases from V and 4 bases from J, with 1 base between. This CDR3 spans 11 amino acids. Here the CDR3 reads CASSQEYEQYF. Written as DNA, the CDR3 is TGTGCCAGCAGCCAAGAGTACGAGCAGTACTTC.

This clonotype showed up just a few times. Given a much more abundant clone one base away, this may be a read error. J is TRBJ1-1 and V is TRBV29-1; tentatively, D is TRBD1 (6 bases). The germline CDR1 and CDR2 sequences are SQVTM and ANQGSEA. V lost 4 bases, J lost 1 base, and 7 bases lay in between. The CDR3 sequence is 12 residues long. The CDR3 nucleotides read TGCAGCGTTGGGGGGGCGAACACTGAAGCTTTCTTT. This gives the protein CSVGGANTEAFF.

A single count supports this clonotype. The chain links TRBV5-4 to TRBJ1-2; 10 bases align to TRBD1. There are 14 residues in the CDR3. CDR1 and CDR2 from the germline V gene are SGHNT and YYREEE (reference sequence). The trim removed 0 bases at V and 7 bases at J, leaving 3 bases unmatched. CDR3 loop: CASSLEGTGVGYTF. In DNA, the CDR3 is TGTGCCAGCAGCTTGGAAGGGACAGGGGTTGGCTACACCTTC.

The table lists this clonotype with many counts. This sequence joins TRBV6-5 and TRBJ1-4; D may be TRBD1 (6 bases). Per germline, CDR1 MNHEY and CDR2 SVGAGI. The length of the CDR3 is 15 residues. V shed 4 bases and J shed 8 bases, with 17 bases lying between them. The CDR3 spells CASSLDSYWKEKLFF. CDR3 nucleotides: TGTGCCAGCAGTTTGGACAGTTATTGGAAGGAAAAACTGTTTTTT.

The chain carries TRBV2 and TRBJ2-5, with D possibly TRBD1 on 7 matching bases. The CDR3 runs to 17 residues. Germline lookup yields CDR1 SNHLY and CDR2 FYNNEI. V was clipped by 7 bases and J by 3 bases, with 24 bases between them. The chain's CDR3 is CASNVGLEGAGEETQYF. In DNA form, the CDR3 reads TGTGCCAGCAACGTAGGTCTGGAGGGGGCAGGGGAAGAGACCCAGTACTTC.